This T cell receptor beta chain was observed in a study of cytomegalovirus exposure and HLA in healthy donors. The CDR3 sequence is 13 residues long. Germline CDR1 reads ENHRY; CDR2 reads SYGVKD. V shed 3 bases and J shed 5 bases, with 10 bases lying between them. Using immunoSEQ multiplex PCR, the repertoire was profiled, and TCRdb retains in-frame clones only, with some absent. Of 65,000 or so clones detected, approximately 96% appear once; the ten largest clones hold 4.4%. The source is a young man in good health and CMV-seropositive. Sequencing used PBMCs. This sequence joins TRBV10-3 and TRBJ2-5; D is undetermined. The CDR3 region has the DNA TGTGCCATCAGTGACAGGTTAGAGGAGACCCAGTACTTC. This codes for CAISDRLEETQYF.